Below, 19 T cell receptor beta chains from the same sample are listed, as sequenced in a study of graft-versus-host responses after intestinal transplantation. The antigens of these receptors remain unknown. The protocol was immunoSEQ multiplex PCR, while the TCRdb copy is restricted to in-frame clones and leaves out a portion. The table lists roughly 130,000 clones, around 90% of them singletons. Sequencing was performed on unstimulated CD4+ T cells sorted from spleen or lymph node cells, taken before intestinal transplant. The receptors stem from a human donor who received an intestinal transplant.

The chain couples TRBV28 to TRBJ1-5; 9 bases match TRBD1. Germline V CDR1 and CDR2: MDHEN, SYDVKM. This CDR3 has 14 amino acids. The V segment lost 6 bases and the J segment 2 bases; nucleotides outside the gene matches: 2. The CDR3 DNA is TGTGCCAGCAGCTGGACAGGGGGCAATCAGCCCCAGCATTTT. Its translation is CASSWTGGNQPQHF.

The chain carries TRBV7-3 and TRBJ2-3; the D gene is possibly TRBD1 (6 bases). V was clipped by 5 bases and J by 2 bases, with 11 bases between them. This CDR3 is 14 amino acids long. Germline assignment: CDR1 SGHTA and CDR2 FQGTGA. CDR3 in amino acids: CASSLRGTTDTQYF. The CDR3 bases are TGTGCCAGCAGCCTCAGGGGCACCACAGATACGCAGTATTTT.

The chain carries TRBV5-3 and TRBJ2-3; possible D gene TRBD1, 5 bases. TRBV5-3 is designated an ORF whose function remains uncertain. This CDR3 has 16 residues. Between the trimmed V and J ends, which lost 0 bases and 3 bases, there was a span of 14 bases. The CDR3 DNA reads as TGTGCCAGAAGCTTGGCCCCCTTTAGGGGAACAGATACGCAGTATTTT. It is translated as CARSLAPFRGTDTQYF.

The rearrangement links TRBV27 to TRBJ2-7; unclear D gene. This CDR3 has 11 amino acids. Germline V gene data show CDR1 as MNHEY and CDR2 as SMNVEV (reference sequence). V lost 4 bases, J lost 3 bases, and 4 bases lay in between. The CDR3 coding sequence is TGTGCCAGCAGTTCCGACTACGAGCAGTACTTC. Amino acids: CASSSDYEQYF.

The chain combines TRBV11-2 with TRBJ1-4, with 11 bases lining up with TRBD1. This CDR3 has 19 amino acids. Germline V gives CDR1 SGHAT, CDR2 FQNNGV. Trimming cost V 5 bases and J 0 bases; bases outside gene matches: 11. This CDR3 is CASSPGWTGGSATNEKLFF. CDR3 nucleotide sequence: TGTGCCAGCAGCCCAGGGTGGACAGGGGGCTCTGCAACTAATGAAAAACTGTTTTTT.

V and J are TRBV30 and TRBJ1-5, with a possible D match to TRBD1 (5 bases). The V end lost 3 bases, the J end lost 5 bases, and 11 bases lay between the germline ends. The germline CDR1 and CDR2 sequences are GTSNPN and SVGIG (reference sequence). This CDR3 is 13 amino acids long. CDR3 DNA: TGTGCCTGGAGCCGGGACCGTGATCAGCCCCAGCATTTT. The encoded protein is CAWSRDRDQPQHF.

This clone has only one observation. The chain has TRBV28 and TRBJ2-7; TRBD2 matches 10 bases. CDR3 length equals 16 residues. Germline V gene data show CDR1 as MDHEN and CDR2 as SYDVKM. V lost 5 bases to trimming and J lost 4 bases; unmatched junction nucleotides: 11. The CDR3 nucleotides read TGTGCCAGCAGTCCTATGTTAGGACTAGCGGATTACGAGCAGTACTTC. Residues: CASSPMLGLADYEQYF.

The genes are TRBV30 and TRBJ2-5, with 7 bases fitting TRBD1. Trimming removed 2 bases from V and 11 bases from J; junction bases left unmatched: 14. Germline assignment: CDR1 GTSNPN and CDR2 SVGIG (reference sequence). The CDR3 is 14 residues long. CDR3 coding DNA: TGTGCCTGGAGTATCAGACAGGGTTTCTACAAGCAGTACTTC. Encoded protein: CAWSIRQGFYKQYF.

The gene calls are TRBV5-1 and TRBJ1-2, with D possibly matching TRBD1 (5 bases). Germline CDR1 and CDR2: SGHRS and YFSETQ. This CDR3 has 15 amino acids. Deletions cut 4 bases from V and 2 bases from J, with 15 bases between. The CDR3 loop reads CASSTSGTSNYGYTF. CDR3 sequence (DNA): TGCGCCAGCAGCACCTCCGGGACCTCCAACTATGGCTACACCTTC.

The chain has TRBV11-2 and TRBJ2-6, with 8 bases aligning to TRBD2. Trimming took 5 bases from V and 4 from J; bases not matched to a gene: 10. Germline CDR1 reads SGHAT; CDR2 reads FQNNGV. This CDR3 region has 17 residues. This CDR3 reads CASSPLAGPWGANVLTF. In DNA form, the CDR3 reads TGTGCCAGCAGCCCCTTAGCGGGGCCTTGGGGGGCCAACGTCCTGACTTTC.

V and J are TRBV15 and TRBJ2-7, with D uncertain. Germline values: CDR1 LNHNV, CDR2 YYDKDF (reference sequence). This CDR3 region has 12 residues. Trimming removed 1 base from V and 4 bases from J, with 5 bases in between. CDR3 sequence reads: CATSRGWYEQYF. Here the CDR3 DNA reads TGTGCCACCAGCAGAGGCTGGTACGAGCAGTACTTC.

This CDR3 reads CASSPGLIGADGEQYF. The DNA of the CDR3 is TGCGCCAGCAGCCCTGGGTTAATAGGGGCAGATGGGGAGCAGTACTTC. V and J are TRBV5-1 and TRBJ2-5; tentatively, D is TRBD1 or TRBD2 (5 bases each). V lost 4 bases and J 11 bases, leaving 27 bases between the germline ends. This CDR3 region has 16 residues. In germline, CDR1 is SGHRS, CDR2 YFSETQ.

The gene calls are TRBV28 and TRBJ2-7, with unresolved D. Germline V gene data show CDR1 as MDHEN and CDR2 as SYDVKM. V shed 5 bases and J shed 0 bases, with 5 bases lying between them. This CDR3 spans 12 amino acids. The CDR3 DNA sequence: TGTGCCAGCAGTCTCGCCTCCTACGAGCAGTACTTC. Amino acid sequence: CASSLASYEQYF.

The genes are TRBV28 and TRBJ2-7, with TRBD2 matching 9 bases. Trimming removed 2 bases from V and 7 bases from J; junction bases left unmatched: 3. Germline CDR1 MDHEN, CDR2 SYDVKM. The CDR3 has 13 residues. CDR3 protein: CASSLAGGREQYF. Here the CDR3 DNA reads TGTGCCAGCAGTTTAGCGGGAGGGAGGGAGCAGTACTTC.

The genes are TRBV2 and TRBJ1-2; perhaps TRBD1 as D (6 bases). The V end lost 6 bases, the J end lost 4 bases, and 9 bases lay between the germline ends. Germline V lookup: CDR1 SNHLY, CDR2 FYNNEI. The CDR3 consists of 12 residues. CDR3 protein: CASRQGGYGYTF. In DNA, the CDR3 is TGTGCCAGCAGACAGGGAGGCTATGGCTACACCTTC.

The J gene is TRBJ2-7, the V gene TRBV25-1; 7 bases map to TRBD1. The CDR3 spans 13 residues. The V gene's germline CDR1 is MGHDK and CDR2 SYGVNS. With V trimmed by 3 bases and J by 5 bases, 4 bases remained unmatched. CDR3 nucleotides: TGTGCCAGCAGTGATCAGGACAGGAACGAGCAGTACTTC. Amino acid sequence: CASSDQDRNEQYF.

The genes are TRBV6-6 and TRBJ1-1, with 8 nucleotides matching TRBD1. CDR1 MNHNY and CDR2 SVGAGI come from the germline V gene (reference sequence). Trimming at V came to 4 bases and at J to 0 bases, leaving 1 base not matched to a gene. This CDR3 comprises 14 residues. CDR3 sequence reads: CASSWTGLNTEAFF. DNA for the CDR3: TGTGCCAGCAGTTGGACAGGGTTGAACACTGAAGCTTTCTTT.

V usage is TRBV2 and J usage is TRBJ1-1; 9 bases are shared with TRBD1. The trim removed 6 bases at V and 6 bases at J, leaving 5 bases unmatched. The length of the CDR3 is 13 residues. From germline, CDR1 is SNHLY and CDR2 FYNNEI. The CDR3 sequence is CASSPTGGPEAFF. The CDR3 nucleotides are TGTGCCAGCAGCCCCACAGGGGGCCCTGAAGCTTTCTTT.

The chain recombines TRBV6-1 with TRBJ2-7; D possibly corresponds to TRBD1 (6 bases). The CDR3 contains 14 residues. Per the germline V gene, CDR1 is MNHNS and CDR2 is SASEGT. Trimming shortened V by 4 bases and J by 3 bases, and 13 bases separated the two germline ends. CDR3 nucleotide sequence: TGTGCCAGCAGTGTTACCGGGACACTCTACGAGCAGTACTTC. It specifies CASSVTGTLYEQYF.